These T cell receptor beta chains were read from a single sample in a study of blood T cell repertoires in COVID-19. Clones were read by immunoSEQ multiplex PCR, and TCRdb kept only the in-frame ones, dropping some. The repertoire holds 250,000 to 350,000 clones, with about 85% as singletons. Sequenced material: peripheral blood. These receptor sequences come from a human donor with COVID-19, enrolled during active disease. The donor label of this sample is uncertain. CDR3s include the opening cysteine and the closing phenylalanine or tryptophan. A D gene is named only where the DNA matches it firmly. Not all rows give a size; the values are once, few, many and, for expanded clones, a class.

clone_size	v_call	d_call	j_call	cdr3_aa	cdr3_nt
-	TRBV29-1	-	TRBJ2-7	CSVEDSTSYEQYF	TGCAGCGTTGAGGACAGCACCTCCTACGAGCAGTACTTC
-	TRBV3-1/TRBV3-2	-	TRBJ2-1	CASSQGRGYYNEQFF	TGTGCCAGCAGCCAAGGACGGGGGTACTACAATGAGCAGTTCTTC
-	TRBV28	-	TRBJ2-4	CASSSPWTGYDIQYF	TGTGCCAGCAGTTCGCCCTGGACTGGCTACGACATTCAGTACTTC
once	TRBV27	TRBD2	TRBJ2-7	CATRWDYYSYEQYF	TGTGCCACCAGATGGGACTACTACTCCTACGAGCAGTACTTC
-	TRBV6-2/TRBV6-3	TRBD1	TRBJ1-2	CASSDRGGKGYTF	TGTGCCAGCAGTGACAGGGGCGGAAAGGGCTACACCTTC
-	TRBV2	-	TRBJ1-2	CASSGLRLSNYGYTF	TGTGCCAGCAGTGGACTAAGGCTATCTAACTATGGCTACACCTTC
-	TRBV2	-	TRBJ2-2	CASSVRQGGVAGELFF	TGTGCCAGCAGTGTCCGGCAGGGCGGCGTTGCCGGGGAGCTGTTTTTT
-	TRBV7-6	-	TRBJ1-6	CASSLVERDSPLHF	TGTGCCAGCAGCTTAGTGGAGAGGGATTCACCCCTCCACTTT
-	TRBV5-4	-	TRBJ2-5	CASSPTGNEETQYF	TGTGCCAGCAGCCCCACGGGGAATGAAGAGACCCAGTACTTC
-	TRBV6-6	-	TRBJ2-7	CASSYPDSITQQYF	TGTGCCAGCAGTTACCCGGACAGTATTACGCAGCAGTACTTC
-	TRBV7-2	TRBD1	TRBJ1-2	CASSPQTGVAPYGYTF	TGTGCCAGCAGCCCTCAGACAGGGGTCGCACCCTATGGCTACACCTTC
-	TRBV6-5	TRBD1	TRBJ1-1	CASRLGTGASEAFF	TGTGCCAGCAGGCTCGGGACAGGGGCGTCTGAAGCTTTCTTT
-	TRBV4-1	-	TRBJ1-2	CASSQWALSPYYGYTF	TGCGCCAGCAGCCAGTGGGCCCTTTCCCCTTACTATGGCTACACCTTC
-	TRBV29-1	-	TRBJ2-7	CSVDSGIGTHEQYF	TGCAGCGTTGATTCCGGGATAGGCACCCACGAGCAGTACTTC
-	TRBV7-9	TRBD2	TRBJ2-3	CASSPRVAGVTDTQYF	TGTGCCAGCAGCCCCCGGGTAGCGGGGGTCACAGATACGCAGTATTTT
-	TRBV10-3	TRBD1	TRBJ1-1	CAIRVGTDTEAFF	TGTGCCATCAGGGTGGGGACAGACACTGAAGCTTTCTTT
-	TRBV9	-	TRBJ2-3	CASSVGVAGTDTQYF	TGTGCCAGCAGCGTAGGGGTAGCGGGCACAGATACGCAGTATTTT
-	TRBV7-7	TRBD2	TRBJ2-2	CASSRGAGGNTGELFF	TGTGCTAGCTCCCGAGGCGCGGGAGGGAACACCGGGGAGCTGTTTTTT
-	TRBV5-1	TRBD1	TRBJ1-1	CASSLGQGPGTEAFF	TGCGCCAGCAGCTTGGGACAGGGGCCAGGGACTGAAGCTTTCTTT
-	TRBV9	TRBD1	TRBJ2-7	CASSLRQGTYEQYF	TGTGCCAGCAGCCTCCGACAGGGAACCTACGAGCAGTACTTC
-	TRBV5-1	TRBD1	TRBJ2-7	CASSLGTGRSYEQYF	TGCGCCAGCAGCTTGGGGACAGGGCGCTCCTACGAGCAGTACTTC
-	TRBV28	TRBD1	TRBJ1-5	CASTGQGSVNQPQHF	TGTGCCAGCACCGGACAGGGTTCCGTCAATCAGCCCCAGCATTTT
-	TRBV5-6	-	TRBJ2-3	CASSFQGLSTDTQYF	TGTGCCAGCAGCTTTCAGGGATTAAGCACAGATACGCAGTATTTT
-	TRBV5-1	TRBD2	TRBJ2-3	CASSSGLAGGGDTQYF	TGCGCCAGCAGCTCGGGACTAGCGGGTGGAGGAGATACGCAGTATTTT
-	TRBV6-5	-	TRBJ1-2	CASSYSRDGYGYTF	TGTGCCAGCAGTTACTCGCGGGACGGCTATGGCTACACCTTC
-	TRBV6-5	-	TRBJ1-1	CASNLYPQGRTEAFF	TGTGCCAGCAATCTTTACCCGCAGGGGCGGACTGAAGCTTTCTTT
-	TRBV18	-	TRBJ2-2	CASSPSGYLNTGELFF	TGTGCCAGCTCACCAAGCGGCTATTTGAACACCGGGGAGCTGTTTTTT
-	TRBV10-3	-	TRBJ1-2	CAITPGSPYGYTF	TGTGCCATCACCCCCGGGAGTCCTTATGGCTACACCTTC
once	TRBV28	TRBD1	TRBJ1-3	CASRTGGTVYSGNTIYF	TGTGCCAGCAGGACGGGGGGGACAGTCTACTCTGGAAACACCATATATTTT
-	TRBV19	-	TRBJ1-1	CASSPQAGGGNTEAFF	TGTGCCAGTAGTCCTCAGGCGGGGGGTGGGAACACTGAAGCTTTCTTT
-	TRBV20-1	-	TRBJ2-5	CSARQETQYF	TGCAGTGCCAGGCAAGAGACCCAGTACTTC
-	TRBV27	-	TRBJ1-2	CASRGTPTANYGYTF	TGTGCCAGCAGGGGGACACCTACCGCTAACTATGGCTACACCTTC
-	TRBV6-5	TRBD2	TRBJ2-1	CASSKTSGAYNEQFF	TGTGCCAGCAGCAAGACTAGCGGGGCCTACAATGAGCAGTTCTTC